This T cell receptor (beta chain) originates from a study of cytomegalovirus exposure and HLA in healthy donors. Findings and caveats of the study: Many donors shared some public TCRs, even though most TCR sequences were rare. For cytomegalovirus status, the classifier reportedly gave diagnoses with high specificity and sensitivity. The tendency of first-cohort TCR clusters to co-occur in the roughly 110 validation repertoires was the finding of a later analysis.

CDR1 is MDHEN and CDR2 is SYDVKM in the germline V gene. The trim removed 3 bases at V and 6 bases at J, leaving 13 bases unmatched. The CDR3 is 16 residues long. Concerning this clone: Its specificity is unknown.

Sequencing was performed with immunoSEQ multiplex PCR; in TCRdb, only in-frame clones are kept and a portion is missing. The profile shows about 110,000 clones, almost 90% of them singletons. Input material: PBMCs. This TCR came from a young woman in good health and CMV-seronegative. The V and J genes are TRBV28 and TRBJ2-7; 8 positions agree with TRBD1. The CDR3 DNA reads as TGTGCCAGCAGTTTTCCCGAACCGGGACAGGAGGCCGAGCAGTACTTC. Its translation is CASSFPEPGQEAEQYF.